The 22 T cell receptor beta chains below come from one sample, sequenced in a study of cytomegalovirus exposure and HLA in healthy donors. Primers: 60 Vbeta forward and 13 Jbeta reverse. Assay used: immunoSEQ multiplex PCR; TCRdb lists only in-frame clones, some missing. The sample has hundreds of thousands of clones; 70% to 85% are singletons. Sample: PBMCs. All receptors derive from a girl under 10 years old in good health and CMV-seronegative.

The chain recombines TRBV6-1 with TRBJ2-5, with 8 bases fitting TRBD1. The CDR3 loop spans 15 amino acids. V shed 2 bases, J shed 7 bases, and the junction held 9 bases outside the gene matches. Germline CDR1 is MNHNS and CDR2 is SASEGT. The CDR3 DNA reads as TGTGCCAGCAGTGAAACAGGGGGTCTGTTCGTGACCCAGTACTTC. This sequence encodes CASSETGGLFVTQYF.

This clone was detected a few times. This chain links TRBV27 with TRBJ2-1; a weak D match, TRBD2 (6 bases). The CDR3 contains 16 residues. Germline lookup yields CDR1 MNHEY and CDR2 SMNVEV (reference sequence). Trimming pared 2 bases from V and 3 bases from J, leaving 14 bases between. CDR3 DNA sequence: TGTGCCAGCAGTTTAGGTTCGGGAGAGCTCTACAATGAGCAGTTCTTC. It specifies CASSLGSGELYNEQFF.

The chain combines TRBV18 with TRBJ2-7, with D possibly TRBD2 on 5 matching bases. V lost 3 bases and J 1 base, leaving 22 bases between the germline ends. The CDR3 is 18 amino acids. Per the germline V gene, CDR1 is KGHSH and CDR2 is LQKENI. CDR3 sequence: CASSPGLAETPRSYEQYF. The DNA for the CDR3 is TGTGCCAGCTCACCCGGCCTAGCTGAAACGCCGCGGTCCTACGAGCAGTACTTC.

The chain uses TRBV9 and TRBJ1-2; D is perhaps TRBD1 (6 bases). The CDR3 is 13 residues long. Germline V gene sequence: CDR1 SGDLS, CDR2 YYNGEE. The V end lost 0 bases, the J end lost 6 bases, and 9 bases lay between the germline ends. CDR3 sequence: CASSVEGQDGYTF. The CDR3 bases are TGTGCCAGCAGCGTAGAGGGACAAGATGGCTACACCTTC.

The chain carries TRBV6-5 and TRBJ2-2, with D perhaps TRBD2 (6 bases). The CDR3 sequence is 14 residues long. In germline, CDR1 is MNHEY, CDR2 SVGAGI. V was trimmed by 6 bases and J by 2 bases, leaving 10 bases between them. The CDR3 sequence: CASRGSGNTGELFF. CDR3 in DNA: TGTGCCAGCAGGGGTAGCGGAAACACCGGGGAGCTGTTTTTT.

The chain is built from TRBV10-3 and TRBJ2-1; possible D gene TRBD1, 5 bases. V was cut by 8 bases and J by 7 bases, with 18 bases left in between. Looked up from germline, CDR1 is ENHRY and CDR2 is SYGVKD. CDR3 length equals 14 residues. CDR3 sequence: CAIGRPGAWNEQFF. CDR3 in DNA: TGTGCCATCGGTAGGCCTGGGGCTTGGAATGAGCAGTTCTTC.

The rearrangement uses TRBV19 and TRBJ1-2, with D unclear. CDR3 length equals 13 residues. Trimming stripped 2 bases from V and 1 base from J, with 5 bases between. Germline V gene sequence: CDR1 LNHDA, CDR2 SQIVND (reference sequence). CDR3 DNA: TGTGCCAGTAGTATAAGCCTTAACTATGGCTACACCTTC. It translates to CASSISLNYGYTF.

This clone was seen a single time. This chain uses TRBV7-2 with TRBJ1-1, with 10 bases lining up with TRBD1. Germline CDR1 is SGHTA and CDR2 is FQGNSA. The CDR3 covers 16 residues. The V and J ends lost 5 bases and 0 bases, in that order; junction bases with no gene match: 6. The CDR3 region has the DNA TGTGCCAGCAGCCCCCGACAGGGGGCAGTGAACACTGAAGCTTTCTTT. Its protein is CASSPRQGAVNTEAFF. Looking up the rest from reference TRBV7-2 and TRBJ1-1 gives the full variable domain: GAGVSQSPSNKVTEKGKDVELRCDPISGHTALYWYRQSLGQGLEFLIYFQGNSAPDKSGLPSDRFSAERTGGSVSTLTIQRTQQEDSAVYLCASSPRQGAVNTEAFFGQGTRLTVV.

This rearrangement joins TRBV27 to TRBJ2-7; the D gene is possibly TRBD1 (8 bases). Germline CDR1 reads MNHEY; CDR2 reads SMNVEV (reference sequence). The CDR3 extends over 13 amino acids. V lost 8 bases, J lost 3 bases, and 14 bases lay in between. The CDR3 region has the DNA TGTGCCAGCGCACAGGGGGGGGACTACGAGCAGTACTTC. Translation gives CASAQGGDYEQYF.

This rearrangement joins TRBV6-5 to TRBJ1-4; D unclear. V lost 3 bases and J lost 8, with 13 bases in between. The CDR3 covers 14 residues. Germline CDR1 reads MNHEY; CDR2 reads SVGAGI. CDR3 residues: CASSYYGRREKLFF. As DNA, the CDR3 is TGTGCCAGCAGTTATTACGGGAGAAGGGAAAAACTGTTTTTT.

This rearrangement joins TRBV5-1 to TRBJ2-3; maybe TRBD1 (7 bases). The CDR3 totals 15 residues. Deletions cut 4 bases from V and 0 bases from J, with 12 bases between. Germline values: CDR1 SGHRS, CDR2 YFSETQ. CDR3 DNA: TGCGCCAGCAGCCCGCCAGGGGGGAGCACAGATACGCAGTATTTT. Its translation: CASSPPGGSTDTQYF.

This chain joins TRBV7-2 and TRBJ2-4; no clear D gene. V lost 5 bases to trimming and J lost 10 bases, with 12 bases between them. The CDR3 is 12 amino acids. In germline, CDR1 is SGHTA, CDR2 FQGNSA. The CDR3 coding sequence is TGTGCCAGCAGCCATGAGGTCGGGATTCAGTACTTC. It codes for CASSHEVGIQYF. The full variable domain, with the rest looked up from reference TRBV7-2 and TRBJ2-4, is GAGVSQSPSNKVTEKGKDVELRCDPISGHTALYWYRQSLGQGLEFLIYFQGNSAPDKSGLPSDRFSAERTGGSVSTLTIQRTQQEDSAVYLCASSHEVGIQYFGAGTRLSVL.

The chain joins TRBV6-1 to TRBJ1-5; D is perhaps TRBD1 (5 bases). This CDR3 has 14 amino acids. V was shortened by 1 base and J by 7 bases, with 11 bases between the two germline ends. Looked up from germline, CDR1 is MNHNS and CDR2 is SASEGT. The CDR3 reads CASSEVKGKQPQHF. The CDR3 DNA sequence: TGTGCCAGCAGTGAAGTGAAGGGGAAACAGCCCCAGCATTTT.

The rearrangement uses TRBV6-5 and TRBJ2-7, with 8 positions matching TRBD1. CDR1 and CDR2 from the germline V gene are MNHEY and SVGAGI. This CDR3 spans 14 amino acids. V lost 2 bases and J lost 5; bases outside the gene matches: 5. The CDR3 DNA follows: TGTGCCAGCAGTTACACGTCAGGGGGCGACGAGCAGTACTTC. This gives the protein CASSYTSGGDEQYF.

The V gene is TRBV4-1, the J gene TRBJ2-3, with D maybe TRBD1 (5 bases). This CDR3 is built from 15 residues. Germline V lookup: CDR1 MGHRA, CDR2 YSYEKL. V was cut by 1 base and J by 3 bases, with 11 bases left in between. The CDR3 DNA reads as TGCGCCAGCAGCCAAGCCCAGGGTAAGACAGATACGCAGTATTTT. Encoded protein: CASSQAQGKTDTQYF.

The chain combines TRBV11-2 with TRBJ2-7; 8 nucleotides align to TRBD2. This CDR3 region has 17 residues. V trimming: 0 bases; J trimming: 3 bases; junction bases outside the gene matches: 10. Germline values: CDR1 SGHAT, CDR2 FQNNGV. The CDR3 sequence is CASSLDTSGGGFYEQYF. The CDR3 DNA sequence: TGTGCCAGCAGCTTAGATACTAGCGGAGGAGGGTTCTACGAGCAGTACTTC. Together with reference TRBV11-2 and TRBJ2-7, the CDR3 gives the full variable domain: EAGVAQSPRYKIIEKRQSVAFWCNPISGHATLYWYQQILGQGPKLLIQFQNNGVVDDSQLPKDRFSAERLKGVDSTLKIQPAKLEDSAVYLCASSLDTSGGGFYEQYFGPGTRLTVT.

The chain combines TRBV27 with TRBJ1-2; D is perhaps TRBD1 (5 bases). V shed 6 bases and J shed 5 bases, with 16 bases lying between them. Germline loops: CDR1 MNHEY, CDR2 SMNVEV (reference sequence). This CDR3 is built from 14 residues. The chain's CDR3 is CASRLGAGTYGYTF. CDR3 in DNA: TGTGCCAGCAGGCTAGGGGCTGGAACTTATGGCTACACCTTC.

The chain combines TRBV6-1 with TRBJ2-2; 7 positions match TRBD1. This CDR3 spans 18 amino acids. J was trimmed by 2 bases and V by 4 bases; bases with no gene match: 13. Germline assignment: CDR1 MNHNS and CDR2 SASEGT. CDR3 sequence reads: CASSARPGQDANTGELFF. The CDR3 DNA reads as TGTGCCAGCAGTGCCCGACCAGGACAGGACGCAAACACCGGGGAGCTGTTTTTT.

V gene TRBV19 combines with J gene TRBJ2-2; 10 positions agree with TRBD1. CDR1 and CDR2 (germline): LNHDA, SQIVND (reference sequence). V shed 5 bases, J shed 5 bases, and the junction held 5 bases outside the gene matches. The CDR3 is 15 residues long. The CDR3 sequence: CASSQGTGETGELFF. The CDR3 DNA reads as TGTGCCAGTAGTCAAGGGACAGGGGAAACCGGGGAGCTGTTTTTT.

This clone came up a few times. The rearrangement uses TRBV12-5 and TRBJ2-6; D perhaps matches TRBD2 (6 bases). Germline V CDR1 and CDR2: LGHNT, FRNRAP. This CDR3 has 15 amino acids. V was shortened by 3 bases and J by 0 bases, with 6 bases between the two germline ends. The CDR3 is CASGFGSSGANVLTF. The CDR3 nucleotides are TGTGCTAGTGGTTTCGGGAGCTCTGGGGCCAACGTCCTGACTTTC.

This clone was observed a handful of times. The CDR3 protein is CASSHPPGNEQYF. The CDR3 DNA sequence: TGTGCCAGCAGCCACCCCCCGGGTAACGAGCAGTACTTC. The rearrangement joins TRBV11-2 to TRBJ2-7; D unresolved. The V and J ends lost 5 bases and 5 bases respectively, with 13 bases between them. Germline CDR1 and CDR2: SGHAT and FQNNGV. The CDR3 has 13 amino acids.

The chain recombines TRBV7-9 with TRBJ2-7, with 7 bases lining up with TRBD2. Germline V gene lookup returns CDR1 SEHNR and CDR2 FQNEAQ (reference sequence). CDR3 length: 16 amino acids. The ends lost 5 bases at V and 2 bases at J; junction bases unmatched: 12. CDR3 bases: TGTGCCAGCAGCCGGACCCCTAGCGGCCGCACCTACGAGCAGTACTTC. Amino acids: CASSRTPSGRTYEQYF.